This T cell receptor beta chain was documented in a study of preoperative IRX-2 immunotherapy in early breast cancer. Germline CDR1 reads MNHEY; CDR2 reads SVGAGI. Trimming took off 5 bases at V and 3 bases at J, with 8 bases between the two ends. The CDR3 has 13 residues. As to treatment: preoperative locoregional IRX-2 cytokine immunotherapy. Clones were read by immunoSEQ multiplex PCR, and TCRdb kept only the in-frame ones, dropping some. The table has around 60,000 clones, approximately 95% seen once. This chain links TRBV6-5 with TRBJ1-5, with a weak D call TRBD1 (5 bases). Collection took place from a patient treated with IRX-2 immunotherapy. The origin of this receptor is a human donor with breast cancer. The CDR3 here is CASSGTYNQPQHF. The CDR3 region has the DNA TGTGCCAGCAGTGGGACCTACAATCAGCCCCAGCATTTT.